This TCR beta chain was recovered during a study of blood T cell repertoires in COVID-19. Study at large: Acute-phase and convalescent COVID-19 samples originated in the United States, Italy and Spain. PBMCs, B-cell-depleted T cells, or T cells were the source of the cDNA or gDNA that made up the material.

The authors' processing: Scientists estimated how many nucleated cells there were by amplifying reference gene primers. Sequencing used immunoSEQ multiplex PCR; TCRdb keeps in-frame clones, though not all of them. V, J and clone size are taken as reported in that table, and D and trimming were inferred from the DNA itself. The table shows tens of thousands of clones, with roughly 76% occurring only once. This CDR3 has 15 amino acids. Per the germline V gene, CDR1 is LGHDT and CDR2 is YNNKEL (reference sequence). Losses at the gene ends were 1 base for V and 2 bases for J; bases not matched to a gene: 3.

The chain has TRBV3-1 (or the pseudogene TRBV3-2) and TRBJ2-7; TRBD2 matches at 9 bases. Sequences were obtained from peripheral blood. The receptor was isolated from a woman aged 55-69 years with acute or convalescent COVID-19. The CDR3 nucleotides are TGTGCCAGCAGCCAAGGTAGCGGGGGCACCTACGAGCAGTACTTC. Its translation is CASSQGSGGTYEQYF.